One and the same sample provided the 22 T cell receptor beta chains below, sequenced in a study of human T cells and chemical hapten exposure. Unfractionated whole blood yielded the extracted total RNA. TCRdb re-called the 5' RACE reads with MiXCR, one entry per CDR3 protein. Of 95,000 to 120,000 distinct CDR3 sequences in the sample, roughly a fifth were seen once. The origin of the receptors is a human donor in good health.

This clonotype has only a few counts. In DNA form, the CDR3 reads TGTGCCAGCAATATCCCGCCGGGGGCCGAGCAGTACTTC. This gives the protein CASNIPPGAEQYF. The chain joins TRBV12-3 or TRBV12-4 to TRBJ2-7; D tentatively reads TRBD1 or TRBD2 (6 bases each). Trimming removed 7 bases from V and 6 bases from J, with 16 bases in between. The CDR3 length is 13 residues.

This clonotype was detected once. The CDR3 is CASSFLDRSLTNTEAFF. The CDR3 DNA reads as TGTGCCAGCAGTTTCTTGGACAGAAGCTTAACGAACACTGAAGCTTTCTTT. The rearrangement joins TRBV28 to TRBJ1-1; D may be TRBD1 (6 bases). The germline gives CDR1 MDHEN, CDR2 SYDVKM. This CDR3 contains 17 residues. V lost 3 bases, J lost 1 base, and 18 bases lay in between.

The J gene is TRBJ1-1, the V gene TRBV11-2; D call uncertain. CDR3 length equals 14 residues. V lost 5 bases to trimming and J lost 6 bases, with 16 bases between them. Germline CDR1 and CDR2: SGHAT and FQNNGV. The CDR3 spells CASSHPLNRPEAFF. The CDR3 bases are TGTGCCAGCAGCCACCCCTTAAATAGGCCTGAAGCTTTCTTT.

In its sample, this clonotype was seen a few times. This CDR3 is CASSFRQSYGYTF. The CDR3 region has the DNA TGTGCCAGCAGTTTCCGACAGAGCTATGGCTACACCTTC. The rearrangement links TRBV27 to TRBJ1-2; TRBD1 is a possible D gene (5 bases). Germline lookup yields CDR1 MNHEY and CDR2 SMNVEV (reference sequence). V was clipped by 3 bases and J by 4 bases, with 9 bases between them. The CDR3 is made up of 13 amino acids.

This clonotype has more than one count but fewer than ten. This CDR3 is CASSREPRGLNTEAFF. The CDR3 DNA sequence: TGCGCCAGCAGCCGGGAGCCACGAGGGTTGAACACTGAAGCTTTCTTT. This sequence joins TRBV5-1 and TRBJ1-1; D is ambiguous. Germline CDR1 SGHRS, CDR2 YFSETQ. The V gene lost 4 bases and the J gene lost 0 bases, with 16 bases spanning the gap. This CDR3 region has 16 residues.

This clonotype showed up just a few times. The rearrangement joins TRBV2 to TRBJ2-3, with TRBD2 matching 10 bases. Trimming cost V 2 bases and J 4 bases; bases outside gene matches: 6. The CDR3 is 16 amino acids. CDR1 is SNHLY and CDR2 is FYNNEI in the germline V gene. The CDR3 coding sequence is TGTGCCAGCAGTGAACAAGGAGCGGGAGGGGCAGATACGCAGTATTTT. Protein sequence: CASSEQGAGGADTQYF.

J is TRBJ2-7 and V is TRBV2, with TRBD1 matching 9 bases. The germline CDR1 and CDR2 sequences are SNHLY and FYNNEI. V was clipped by 3 bases and J by 4 bases; unmatched bases: 4. This CDR3 is built from 14 residues. The CDR3: CASSDGQGSYEQYF. For the CDR3, the DNA is TGTGCCAGCAGTGACGGACAGGGGTCTTACGAGCAGTACTTC.

The chain links TRBV5-1 to TRBJ2-5; 8 nucleotides match TRBD2. V shed 2 bases and J 1 base; nucleotides not matched to a gene: 7. Germline assignment: CDR1 SGHRS and CDR2 YFSETQ. This CDR3 contains 16 residues. The CDR3 loop is CASSLLSSGPQETQYF. CDR3 DNA: TGCGCCAGCAGCTTATTGTCTAGCGGGCCCCAAGAGACCCAGTACTTC.

This clonotype was found many times. CDR3 coding DNA: TGTGCCAGCAGTTTGTTCTACGAGCAGTACTTC. This translates into CASSLFYEQYF. The V and J genes are TRBV28 and TRBJ2-7; D is unclear. Looked up from germline, CDR1 is MDHEN and CDR2 is SYDVKM. The germline V and J ends were trimmed by 3 bases and 3 bases, with 3 bases remaining between them. The CDR3 has 11 residues.

There are a few counts of this clonotype. V and J are TRBV28 and TRBJ2-3, with D tentatively TRBD2 (5 bases). The V end lost 5 bases, the J end lost 7 bases, and 19 bases lay between the germline ends. The germline CDR1 and CDR2 sequences are MDHEN and SYDVKM. This CDR3 has 15 amino acids. CDR3 nucleotides: TGTGCCAGCAGTCCCCCAGCGGATGGGATAAATACGCAGTATTTT. Amino acids: CASSPPADGINTQYF. Together with reference TRBV28 and TRBJ2-3, the CDR3 gives the full variable domain: DVKVTQSSRYLVKRTGEKVFLECVQDMDHENMFWYRQDPGLGLRLIYFSYDVKMKEKGDIPEGYSVSREKKERFSLILESASTNQTSMYLCASSPPADGINTQYFGPGTRLTVL.

This clonotype has only a few counts. J is TRBJ2-3 and V is TRBV7-9; unclear D gene. This CDR3 contains 13 residues. Per germline, CDR1 SEHNR and CDR2 FQNEAQ (reference sequence). The V gene lost 2 bases and the J gene lost 5 bases, with 8 bases spanning the gap. The CDR3 DNA sequence: TGTGCCAGCAGCTTACGTCAAGTAGATACGCAGTATTTT. Translation: CASSLRQVDTQYF.

This chain connects TRBV28 to TRBJ2-1, with D possibly matching TRBD1 (6 bases). The V and J ends lost 7 bases and 9 bases respectively, with 19 bases between them. This CDR3 has 14 residues. Germline loops: CDR1 MDHEN, CDR2 SYDVKM. CDR3 nucleotides: TGTGCCAGCATGAGACTACAGGGAAATGGTGAGCAGTTCTTC. This translates into CASMRLQGNGEQFF.

The CDR3 reads CASSYSGGPTQGEAFF. The DNA for the CDR3 is TGTGCCAGCAGTTACTCTGGGGGACCCACTCAAGGTGAAGCTTTCTTT. V and J are TRBV6-6 and TRBJ1-1; tentative D call: TRBD1 (5 bases). CDR3 length: 16 residues. V was cut by 0 bases and J by 7 bases, with 18 bases left in between. Looked up from germline, CDR1 is MNHNY and CDR2 is SVGAGI (reference sequence).

This sequence joins TRBV28 and TRBJ1-5; TRBD1 matches 7 bases. J was trimmed by 2 bases and V by 3 bases; bases with no gene match: 4. CDR1 and CDR2 from the germline V gene are MDHEN and SYDVKM. The CDR3 is 15 amino acids. The CDR3 DNA sequence: TGTGCCAGCAGTTTCACAGGGGTAGGCAATCAGCCCCAGCATTTT. The encoded protein is CASSFTGVGNQPQHF.

This clonotype came up once. The rearrangement joins TRBV6-5 to TRBJ2-7; 7 bases are a match to TRBD2. This CDR3 region has 15 residues. Germline V CDR1 and CDR2: MNHEY, SVGAGI. The junction had 17 bases not matched to a gene; V was cut back by 8 bases and J by 7 bases. The CDR3 DNA reads TGTGCCAGCGGACGAGAGGTGGAGCGGGACGGTGAGCAGTACTTC. It is translated as CASGREVERDGEQYF.

The chain employs TRBV7-9 and TRBJ1-1; a possible D gene is TRBD1 (6 bases). The CDR3 runs to 15 residues. Germline assignment: CDR1 SEHNR and CDR2 FQNEAQ (reference sequence). V dropped 5 bases and J dropped 2 bases, with 15 bases sitting between them. The CDR3 loop reads CASSRGQGLNTEAFF. The CDR3 nucleotides read TGTGCCAGCAGCCGCGGGCAGGGGCTTAACACTGAAGCTTTCTTT.

The chain employs TRBV6-5 and TRBJ1-1; no clear D. Trimming shortened V by 7 bases and J by 5 bases, and 20 bases separated the two germline ends. The CDR3 runs to 15 residues. Germline CDR1 MNHEY, CDR2 SVGAGI. The CDR3 region has the DNA TGTGCCAGCAACTACTTGCCAGAGACGGGAACTGAAGCTTTCTTT. As protein: CASNYLPETGTEAFF.

This clonotype was found a few times. The gene calls are TRBV7-9 and TRBJ1-2; D is possibly TRBD1 (6 bases). This CDR3 contains 15 residues. V was cut by 5 bases and J by 1 base, with 14 bases left in between. Per the germline V gene, CDR1 is SEHNR and CDR2 is FQNEAQ (reference sequence). The CDR3: CASSTPTGLNYGYTF. The CDR3 DNA follows: TGTGCCAGCAGCACCCCGACAGGCCTTAACTATGGCTACACCTTC.

The rearrangement links TRBV12-3 or TRBV12-4 to TRBJ2-1; D is ambiguous. This CDR3 comprises 11 residues. The V and J ends lost 6 bases and 9 bases respectively, with 9 bases between them. CDR3 DNA: TGTGCCAGCAGGCGAAAGCGTGAGCAGTTCTTC. It is translated as CASRRKREQFF.

The chain links TRBV6-2 or TRBV6-3 to TRBJ1-1; maybe TRBD1 (5 bases). In germline, CDR1 is MNHEY, CDR2 SVGEGT. The length of the CDR3 is 14 residues. V was trimmed by 5 bases and J by 6 bases, leaving 16 bases between them. For the CDR3, the DNA is TGTGCCAGCAGTCTCACGAGCGGGGGTTCTGAAGCTTTCTTT. It codes for CASSLTSGGSEAFF.

The chain employs TRBV28 and TRBJ1-1; no clear D gene. The germline CDR1 and CDR2 sequences are MDHEN and SYDVKM. The CDR3 has 12 residues. V lost 8 bases and J 5 bases, leaving 12 bases between the germline ends. CDR3 region: CASRVPQTEAFF. In DNA, the CDR3 is TGTGCCAGCCGGGTCCCACAGACTGAAGCTTTCTTT.

The chain joins TRBV24-1 to TRBJ2-1, with 11 positions matching TRBD2. J lost 7 bases, V lost 3 bases, and 7 bases had no gene match. CDR1 is KGHDR and CDR2 is SFDVKD in the germline V gene. The CDR3 has 16 amino acids. This CDR3 reads CATSDASGRSRNEQFF. The CDR3 coding sequence is TGTGCCACCAGTGATGCTAGCGGGAGGTCGAGAAATGAGCAGTTCTTC.